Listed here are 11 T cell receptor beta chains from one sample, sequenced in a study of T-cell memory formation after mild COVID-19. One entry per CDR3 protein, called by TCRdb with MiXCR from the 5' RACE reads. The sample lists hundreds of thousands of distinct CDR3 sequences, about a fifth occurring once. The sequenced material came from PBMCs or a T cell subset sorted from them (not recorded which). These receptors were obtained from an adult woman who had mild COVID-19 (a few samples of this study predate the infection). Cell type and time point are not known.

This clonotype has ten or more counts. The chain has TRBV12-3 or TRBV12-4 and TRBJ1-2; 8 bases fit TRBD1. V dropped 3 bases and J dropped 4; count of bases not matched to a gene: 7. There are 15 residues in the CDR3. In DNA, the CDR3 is TGTGCCAGCAGTTTGCGCGTCGGGACAGGCTATGGCTACACCTTC. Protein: CASSLRVGTGYGYTF.

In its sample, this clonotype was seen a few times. The CDR3 region is CASSSTVPYGYTF. The CDR3 nucleotides are TGTGCCAGCAGTTCGACTGTACCCTATGGCTACACCTTC. The chain joins TRBV12-3 or TRBV12-4 to TRBJ1-2; D remains unclear. V was clipped by 4 bases and J by 4 bases, with 10 bases between them. The CDR3 length is 13 residues.

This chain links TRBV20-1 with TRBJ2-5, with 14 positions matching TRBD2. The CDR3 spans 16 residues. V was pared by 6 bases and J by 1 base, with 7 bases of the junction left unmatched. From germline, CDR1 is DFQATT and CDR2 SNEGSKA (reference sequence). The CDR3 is CSAAPGTSGGQETQYF. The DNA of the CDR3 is TGCAGTGCCGCCCCCGGGACTAGCGGGGGCCAAGAGACCCAGTACTTC.

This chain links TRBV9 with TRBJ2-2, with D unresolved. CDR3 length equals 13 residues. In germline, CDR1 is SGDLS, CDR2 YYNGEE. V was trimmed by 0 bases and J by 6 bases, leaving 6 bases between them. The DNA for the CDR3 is TGTGCCAGCAGCGTAGATTTGGCCGGGGAGCTGTTTTTT. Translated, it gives CASSVDLAGELFF.

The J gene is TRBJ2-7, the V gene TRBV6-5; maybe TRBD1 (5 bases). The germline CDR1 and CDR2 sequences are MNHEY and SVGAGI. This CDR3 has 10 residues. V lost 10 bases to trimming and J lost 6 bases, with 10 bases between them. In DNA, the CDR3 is TGTGCCACCAGGGATCTCGAGCAGTACTTC. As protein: CATRDLEQYF.

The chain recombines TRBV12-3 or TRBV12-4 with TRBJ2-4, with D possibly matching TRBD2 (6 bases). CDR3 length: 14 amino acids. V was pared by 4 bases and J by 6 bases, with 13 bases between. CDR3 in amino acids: CASSYDRGRNIQYF. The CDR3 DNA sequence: TGTGCCAGCAGTTACGACCGGGGGAGAAACATTCAGTACTTC.

The CDR3 loop reads CASSYTDTDTQYF. The CDR3 DNA is TGTGCCAGCAGTTATACTGACACAGATACGCAGTATTTT. The rearrangement links TRBV12-3 or TRBV12-4 to TRBJ2-3; the D is unclear. Trimming removed 4 bases from V and 2 bases from J, with 7 bases in between. The CDR3 sequence is 13 residues long.

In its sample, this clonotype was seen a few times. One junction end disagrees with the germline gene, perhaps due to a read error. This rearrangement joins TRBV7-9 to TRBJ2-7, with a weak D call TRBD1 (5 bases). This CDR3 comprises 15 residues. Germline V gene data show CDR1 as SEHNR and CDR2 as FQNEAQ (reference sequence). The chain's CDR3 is CASRLGATGTYEQYF. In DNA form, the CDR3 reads TGTGCCAGCAGGTTAGGGGCAACCGGAACCTACGAGCAGTACTTC. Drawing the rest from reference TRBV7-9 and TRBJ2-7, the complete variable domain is DTGVSQNPRHKITKRGQNVTFRCDPISEHNRLYWYRQTLGQGPEFLTYFQNEAQLEKSRLLSDRFSAERPKGSFSTLEIQRTEQGDSAMYLCASRLGATGTYEQYFGPGTRLTVT.

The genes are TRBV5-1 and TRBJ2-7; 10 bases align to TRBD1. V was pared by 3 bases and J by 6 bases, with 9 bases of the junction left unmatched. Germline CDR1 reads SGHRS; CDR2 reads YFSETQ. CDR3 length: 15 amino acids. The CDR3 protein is CASSYSGTGEGEQYF. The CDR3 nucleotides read TGCGCCAGCAGCTACTCTGGGACAGGGGAGGGCGAGCAGTACTTC.

The CDR3 sequence is CASSPSMGSRDINTEAFF. DNA of the CDR3: TGTGCCAGCAGCCCATCCATGGGTAGCCGGGACATAAACACTGAAGCTTTCTTT. The rearrangement links TRBV12-3 or TRBV12-4 to TRBJ1-1, with D possibly matching TRBD1 (6 bases). CDR3 length equals 18 residues. The V gene lost 6 bases and the J gene lost 2 bases, with 25 bases spanning the gap.

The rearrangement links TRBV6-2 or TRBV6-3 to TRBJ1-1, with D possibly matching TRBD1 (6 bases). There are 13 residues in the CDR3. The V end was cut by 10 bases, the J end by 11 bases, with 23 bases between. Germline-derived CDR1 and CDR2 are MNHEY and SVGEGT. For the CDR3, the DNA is TGTGCCACCCAGAGGGGCCAGGGGCTGGCTGCTTTCTTT. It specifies CATQRGQGLAAFF.